The text below deals with one T cell receptor beta chain. This clone was counted many times. Its binding antigen is unknown. The read is 3 residues too short to cover the CDR3 end, so that end is filled in from the germline J gene. The sample originates from a study of T cell clonality in common variable immunodeficiency (dated by TCRdb to about 2015). Points the paper makes about the study in general: Reportedly, TCRbeta sequences from CVID had fewer deletions and N-nucleotide insertions, and highly modified clones with 13 or more V deletions were absent from CVID. TCRbeta clonality was higher in CVID subjects than in healthy controls (t-test p = 0.018), and the increase was most characteristic of about a third of subjects. Although equal DNA input was used, an average of approximately 82,000 unique sequences per sample was obtained for controls, compared with about 29,000 for CVID samples. Fewer TCRbeta clones were shared among CVID subjects than among healthy controls (p < 0.0001). It was noted by the authors that sequencing of the repertoires of T cell subpopulations would be needed to clarify the cause of the increased clonality in CVID. Patient heterogeneity within the CVID cohort put limits on correlating repertoire features with clinical complications.

Most CVID patients and most healthy controls were of Caucasian heritage. From each donor, roughly 4.5 to 8 ml of heparinized peripheral whole blood was collected. Genomic DNA from adults with common variable immune deficiency (CVID) and from healthy adult controls was used to sequence TCRbeta CDR3 repertoires. A total of about 22 healthy adult volunteers (around 12 female and approximately 10 male; age range about 23 to 75 years, mean age roughly 34) were included in the control group. Diluted blood was subjected to density centrifugation over Hypaque 1077 or Ficoll-Paque for isolation of peripheral blood mononuclear cells. Genomic DNA was obtained from unsorted mononuclear cells through either Qiagen column purification or a centrifugation-based method. Equivalent amounts of genomic DNA from CVID and control samples were used as sequencing input. For every sample, a 60 bp segment covering the rearranged TCRbeta CDR3 region was amplified and then sequenced. The immunoSEQ assay, a bias-corrected multiplex PCR combined with high-throughput sequencing, was used for TCRbeta amplification. The study's own analysis went as follows. Each unique nucleotide sequence was treated as a clone and annotated with V, D and J genes, copy number and frequency. Sequences were labeled productive if in frame, and non-productive if out of frame or containing stop codons. As previously described, clonality was calculated on the basis of Shannon's entropy. The predicted amino acid sequences of productive clones were used to derive the mean CDR3 Kyte-Doolittle hydropathy. Scaled V gene usage was hierarchically clustered using Manhattan distance and complete linkage with the R hclust function. Sharing of clones by CDR3 amino acid sequence was evaluated by resampling 12 repertoires per group over 100 rounds. The repertoires were screened for approximately 72 published EBV-specific TCRbeta sequences and 245 published CMV-specific TCRbeta sequences. Two CVID samples yielding fewer than 10,000 sequences were excluded from analysis, leaving under 50 CVID repertoires. Here the immuneACCESS table is served through TCRdb, limited to in-frame sequences with V and J called. Missing clones are a known gap in these copies; in checked studies unresolved V genes cover under half, and the rest lacks a known reason. V and J calls and clone size are those listed in that table; D and trimming were worked out from the DNA. This sample is represented by 40,000 to 50,000 clones, with no singletons among them. The ten biggest clones cover approximately 5.9% of the sample.

The CDR3 has 15 amino acids, counting the end cysteine and phenylalanine. Sequencing covers 36 bases of the CDR3, shown here with the frame starting at base 1. According to the germline V gene, CDR1 reads SGHDT and CDR2 reads YYEEEE. The origin of this receptor is a person aged 18 to 70 in good health. The sequencing input was peripheral blood mononuclear cells. Here the chain combines TRBV5-6 and TRBJ2-3; TRBD1 fits 7 bases in the junction. The part of the CDR3 DNA that was read is TGTGCCAGCAGCTTGGTGTTGACAGGGCAAGAGACG. This translates into CASSLVLTGQET. The entire CDR3 protein reads CASSLVLTGQETQYF. Supplemented by the reference TRBV5-6 and TRBJ2-3 proteins around the CDR3, the complete variable domain is DAGVTQSPTHLIKTRGQQVTLRCSPKSGHDTVSWYQQALGQGPQFIFQYYEEEERQRGNFPDRFSGHQFPNYSSELNVNALLLGDSALYLCASSLVLTGQETQYFGPGTRLTVL.